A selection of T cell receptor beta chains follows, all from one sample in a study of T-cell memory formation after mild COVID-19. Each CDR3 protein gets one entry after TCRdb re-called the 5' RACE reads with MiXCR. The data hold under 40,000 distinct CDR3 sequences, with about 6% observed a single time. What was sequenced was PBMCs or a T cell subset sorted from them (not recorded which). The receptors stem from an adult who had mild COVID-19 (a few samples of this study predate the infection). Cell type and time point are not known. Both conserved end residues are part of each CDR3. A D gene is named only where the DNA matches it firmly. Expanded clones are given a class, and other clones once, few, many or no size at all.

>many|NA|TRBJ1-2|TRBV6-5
TGTGCCAGCAGTCGGGGGTGGCAGGGAACCCCGCCGAAGTTC
CASSRGWQGTPPKF
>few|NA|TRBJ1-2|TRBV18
TGTGCCAGCTCACCACGGGAGGCTGGCTACACCTTC
CASSPREAGYTF
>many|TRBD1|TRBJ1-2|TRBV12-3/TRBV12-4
TGTGCCAGCAGTAAGACGTCCGGGACAGCTTATGGCTACACCTTC
CASSKTSGTAYGYTF
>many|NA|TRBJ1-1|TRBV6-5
TGTGCCAGCAGTTACGGGAGTGGGATCGTGAACACTGAAGCTTTCTTT
CASSYGSGIVNTEAFF
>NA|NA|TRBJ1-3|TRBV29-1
TGCAGCGTTGTATACTCTGGAAACACCATATATTTT
CSVVYSGNTIYF
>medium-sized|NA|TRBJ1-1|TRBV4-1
TGCGCCAGCAGCCAAGTGGTGGCAGGGTCTCTGAACACTGAAGCTTTCTTT
CASSQVVAGSLNTEAFF
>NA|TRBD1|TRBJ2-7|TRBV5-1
TGCGCCAGCAGCTGGGGACCGACAGGGTCCGAGCAGTACTTC
CASSWGPTGSEQYF
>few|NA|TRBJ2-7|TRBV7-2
TGTGCCAGCAGCTTTTTAAGCCTAGGCGAGCAGTACTTC
CASSFLSLGEQYF
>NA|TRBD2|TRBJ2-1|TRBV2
TGTGCCAGCAGTGAAGCGCGACTAGCGGGGGGTAAAGAGCAGTTCTTC
CASSEARLAGGKEQFF
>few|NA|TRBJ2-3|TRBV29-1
TGCAGCGTTCTTCAGCGTACTCACACAGATACGCAGTATTTT
CSVLQRTHTDTQYF
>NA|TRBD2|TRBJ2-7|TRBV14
TGTGCCAGCAGCCAATTTCCGGGACTAGCGGGGTCGTCCTACGAGCAGTACTTC
CASSQFPGLAGSSYEQYF
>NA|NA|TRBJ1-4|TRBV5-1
TGCGCCAGCAGCTTGACGCAGGCTAATGAAAAACTGTTTTTT
CASSLTQANEKLFF
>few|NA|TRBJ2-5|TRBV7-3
TGTGCCAGCAGCTTAAATGCAGGAGGAGAGACCCAGTACTTC
CASSLNAGGETQYF
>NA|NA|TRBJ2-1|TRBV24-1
TGTGCCACCAGTGACTACACCGGGACGGGGTACAATGAGCAGTTCTTC
CATSDYTGTGYNEQFF
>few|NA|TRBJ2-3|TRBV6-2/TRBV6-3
TGTGCCAGCAGTTACGTCGGGCTCCCTGGGGATACGCAGTATTTT
CASSYVGLPGDTQYF
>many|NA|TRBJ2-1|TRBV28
TGTGCCAGCAGCGGAAACTCCTACAATGAGCAGTTCTTC
CASSGNSYNEQFF
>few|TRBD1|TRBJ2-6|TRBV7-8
TGTGCCAGCAGTTCGGGGACAGGGAAAGGCCTCTCTGGGGCCAACGTCCTGACTTTC
CASSSGTGKGLSGANVLTF
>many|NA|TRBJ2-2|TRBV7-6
TGTGCCAGCAGCACCCGACCGAACACCGGGGAGCTGTTTTTT
CASSTRPNTGELFF
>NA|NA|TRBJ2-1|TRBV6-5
TGTGCCAGCACCAAGGTGGGGGGCTCCTACAATGAGCAGTTCTTC
CASTKVGGSYNEQFF
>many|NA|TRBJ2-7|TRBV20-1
TGCAGTGCCAATTTACTCGTTCCCGAGCAGTACTTC
CSANLLVPEQYF
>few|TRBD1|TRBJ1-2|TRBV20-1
TGCAGTGCTAGCAGGGGGCTCGCTAACTATGGCTACACCTTC
CSASRGLANYGYTF
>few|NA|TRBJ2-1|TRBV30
TGTGCCTGGAGTGTATTGCTCTCCTACAATGAGCAGTTCTTC
CAWSVLLSYNEQFF
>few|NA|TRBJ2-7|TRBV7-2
TGTGCCAGCAGCTTAGGGCTGGTGGGCAGGGGCTACGAGCAGTACTTC
CASSLGLVGRGYEQYF
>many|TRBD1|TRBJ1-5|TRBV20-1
TGCAGTGCTAGTGCTAGGACAGGCCGGGGTCAGCCCCAGCATTTT
CSASARTGRGQPQHF
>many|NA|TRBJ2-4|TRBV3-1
TGTGCCAGCAGCCAAGAAAACATTCAGTACTTC
CASSQENIQYF
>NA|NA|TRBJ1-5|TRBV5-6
TGTGCCAGCAGCTACCGCGGGTCGGCCCCACATCAGCCCCAGCATTTT
CASSYRGSAPHQPQHF
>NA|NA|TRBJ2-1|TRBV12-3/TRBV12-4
TGTGCCAGCAGTTTAGAAGCCTCCTACAATGAGCAGTTCTTC
CASSLEASYNEQFF
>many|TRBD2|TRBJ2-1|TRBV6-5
TGTGCCAGCAGTAGAGCGGGGTTCTACAATGAGCAGTTCTTC
CASSRAGFYNEQFF
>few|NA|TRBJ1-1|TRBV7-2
TGTGCCAGCAGCTTACGGATTTGGGGGAATTCGGCTGACACTGAAGCTTTCTTT
CASSLRIWGNSADTEAFF
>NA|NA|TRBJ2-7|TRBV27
TGTGCCAGCAGTTTACAGGGGGGCTACGAGCAGTACTTC
CASSLQGGYEQYF
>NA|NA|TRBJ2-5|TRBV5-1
TGCGCCAGCAGCTACCAGTCCGGGATACAAGAGACCCAGTACTTC
CASSYQSGIQETQYF
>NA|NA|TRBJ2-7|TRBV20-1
TGCAGTGCTAGGGACCACGGGGTGCCAACCTACGAGCAGTACTTC
CSARDHGVPTYEQYF
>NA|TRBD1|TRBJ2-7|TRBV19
TGTGCCAGTAATCCGGGACAGGGAGCCTACGAGCAGTACTTC
CASNPGQGAYEQYF
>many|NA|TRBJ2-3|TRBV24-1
TGTGCCACCAGTAAAGTCGCTCCAGATACGCAGTATTTT
CATSKVAPDTQYF
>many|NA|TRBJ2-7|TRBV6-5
TGTGCCAGCAGTTACTCGATTTCCAGGAGCTCCTACGAGCAGTACTTC
CASSYSISRSSYEQYF
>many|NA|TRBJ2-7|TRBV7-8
TGTGCCAGCAGCTTAGCCCCGGGGGAAGACTACGAGCAGTACTTC
CASSLAPGEDYEQYF
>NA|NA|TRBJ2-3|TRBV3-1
TGTGCCAGCAGCAAAAAAGACTACACAGATACGCAGTATTTT
CASSKKDYTDTQYF
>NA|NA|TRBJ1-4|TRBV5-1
TGCGCCAGCAGCTTACTACAGGGTAGTGGTGAAAAACTGTTTTTT
CASSLLQGSGEKLFF
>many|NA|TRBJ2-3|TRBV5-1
TGCGCCAGCAGCCTTTCTACAGGGTTAGTTTCGGTGTCGAGAGATACGCAGTATTTT
CASSLSTGLVSVSRDTQYF
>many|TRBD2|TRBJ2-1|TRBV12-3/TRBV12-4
TGTGCCAGCAGTTCCAAGAGCGGGAGGGCAATCAATGAGCAGTTCTTC
CASSSKSGRAINEQFF
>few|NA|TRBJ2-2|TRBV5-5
TGTGCCAGCAGCTCCCAGGGAGCCTCTGACACCGGGGAGCTGTTTTTT
CASSSQGASDTGELFF
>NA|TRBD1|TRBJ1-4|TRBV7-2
TGTGCCAGCAGCTTGACAGGGGCAACAACTAATGAAAAACTGTTTTTT
CASSLTGATTNEKLFF
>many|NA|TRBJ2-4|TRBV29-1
TGCAGCGTTACTGGGGATCTAGCCAAAAACATTCAGTACTTC
CSVTGDLAKNIQYF